Below are 15 T cell receptor beta chains sequenced from a single sample in a study of shared clonotypes between healthy human individuals. Libraries were prepared by immunoSEQ multiplex PCR; TCRdb keeps only in-frame clonotypes and omits some of them. Of around 940,000 clones in the sample, 70% to 85% were seen once. Sequencing was performed on memory CD4+ T cells sorted from blood. Subset denoted: CD45RA-negative fraction. The receptor set was obtained from a man younger than 35 in good health.

With respect to this clone: A much larger clone differs by one base, so this may be a read error. The rearrangement joins TRBV5-6 to TRBJ1-6; 7 bases fit TRBD1. Unmatched junction bases numbered 3, after V lost 4 bases and J lost 5 bases. CDR3 size: 14 residues. In germline, CDR1 is SGHDT, CDR2 YYEEEE. DNA of the CDR3: TGTGCCAGCAGCCAGGGACAGAATAATTCACCCCTCCACTTT. This translates into CASSQGQNNSPLHF.

The chain recombines TRBV10-3 with TRBJ2-1; TRBD1 aligns across 8 bases. Germline CDR1 ENHRY, CDR2 SYGVKD. This CDR3 is 15 amino acids long. V shed 2 bases and J 3 bases; nucleotides not matched to a gene: 3. This CDR3 is CAISEDRGGYNEQFF. The DNA for the CDR3 is TGTGCCATCAGTGAGGACAGGGGAGGCTACAATGAGCAGTTCTTC.

The rearrangement uses TRBV6-1 and TRBJ2-7; TRBD1 matches 7 bases. Trimming took 3 bases from V and 4 from J; bases not matched to a gene: 9. CDR1 and CDR2 from the germline V gene are MNHNS and SASEGT. This CDR3 region has 15 residues. The CDR3 is CASSDRQGRVYEQYF. DNA for the CDR3: TGTGCCAGCAGTGACCGACAGGGTCGGGTTTACGAGCAGTACTTC.

This clone was observed a few times. The chain couples TRBV6-1 to TRBJ2-7; D is ambiguous. Germline assignment: CDR1 MNHNS and CDR2 SASEGT. Deletions cut 2 bases from V and 6 bases from J, with 11 bases between. The CDR3 loop spans 13 amino acids. In DNA, the CDR3 is TGTGCCAGCAGTGAAATCCTGGCGAGCGAGCAGTACTTC. As protein: CASSEILASEQYF.

This chain connects TRBV10-3 to TRBJ2-1, with D unresolved. The CDR3 is made up of 15 amino acids. CDR1 and CDR2 from the germline V gene are ENHRY and SYGVKD. Trimming took off 2 bases at V and 5 bases at J, with 13 bases between the two ends. The CDR3 sequence: CAISERPSQHNEQFF. DNA for the CDR3: TGTGCCATCAGTGAGCGGCCGAGTCAGCACAATGAGCAGTTCTTC.

The chain is built from TRBV7-9 and TRBJ2-3, with D perhaps matching TRBD1 (6 bases). Germline loops: CDR1 SEHNR, CDR2 FQNEAQ (reference sequence). The CDR3 is 14 residues long. V was trimmed by 3 bases and J by 4 bases, leaving 11 bases between them. The CDR3 coding sequence is TGTGCCAGCAGCTTGACCTCAGGGGCAGATACGCAGTATTTT. Protein sequence: CASSLTSGADTQYF.

Notes on this clone: Additional DNA sequences in this sample encode the identical CDR3. The rearrangement uses TRBV6-5 and TRBJ2-7; the D gene is possibly TRBD2 (6 bases). Germline V lookup: CDR1 MNHEY, CDR2 SVGAGI. There are 11 residues in the CDR3. Trimming cost V 6 bases and J 4 bases, with 7 bases left between them. The chain's CDR3 is CASRRGYEQYF. The CDR3 coding sequence is TGTGCCAGCAGGCGGGGTTACGAGCAGTACTTC.

The chain combines TRBV15 with TRBJ1-5; D is perhaps TRBD1 (5 bases). Germline lookup yields CDR1 LNHNV and CDR2 YYDKDF (reference sequence). The CDR3 sequence is 17 residues long. Between the trimmed V and J ends, which lost 0 bases and 9 bases, there was a span of 21 bases. As DNA, the CDR3 is TGTGCCACCAGCAGAGAGGGGATGGTGACAGAAGACCCGCCCCAGCATTTT. Translated: CATSREGMVTEDPPQHF.

V and J are TRBV27 and TRBJ1-6, with 10 nucleotides matching TRBD1. The CDR3 runs 18 residues. Per the germline V gene, CDR1 is MNHEY and CDR2 is SMNVEV (reference sequence). CDR3 loop: CPHIRPGQGSYYNSPLHF. In DNA, the CDR3 is TGTCCCCACATACGTCCGGGACAGGGGTCTTACTATAATTCACCCCTCCACTTT.

This sequence joins TRBV19 and TRBJ1-1, with D unresolved. The CDR3 loop spans 13 amino acids. Germline V gene sequence: CDR1 LNHDA, CDR2 SQIVND (reference sequence). V gave up 3 bases and J gave up 6 bases, with 11 bases separating them. The DNA of the CDR3 is TGTGCCAGTAGTATCCGGTGGCAGGCTGAAGCTTTCTTT. It encodes CASSIRWQAEAFF.

The chain joins TRBV28 to TRBJ2-7; no definite D call. Germline V gene lookup returns CDR1 MDHEN and CDR2 SYDVKM. Trimming left V 1 base short and J 7 bases short, with 17 bases between. CDR3 length: 15 amino acids. The CDR3 region has the DNA TGTGCCAGCAGTTTATATTCGGGTAAGGGCTGGGAGCAGTACTTC. Translating it yields CASSLYSGKGWEQYF.

The chain couples TRBV25-1 to TRBJ1-5, with D perhaps matching TRBD1 (6 bases). The CDR3 totals 13 residues. Trimming stripped 4 bases from V and 6 bases from J, with 10 bases between. Germline assignment: CDR1 MGHDK and CDR2 SYGVNS. CDR3 protein: CASSGGAGQPQHF. CDR3 sequence (DNA): TGTGCCAGCAGTGGGGGGGCGGGTCAGCCCCAGCATTTT.

The chain joins TRBV7-6 to TRBJ2-1; no reliable D call. V was pared by 1 base and J by 8 bases, with 9 bases between. Germline V gives CDR1 SGHVS, CDR2 FNYEAQ. CDR3 length: 13 amino acids. CDR3 sequence reads: CASSLGFLDEQFF. CDR3 bases: TGTGCCAGCAGCTTAGGTTTTCTTGATGAGCAGTTCTTC.

V and J are TRBV28 and TRBJ1-2; TRBD1 agrees at 7 bases. Germline V gives CDR1 MDHEN, CDR2 SYDVKM. This CDR3 spans 15 amino acids. V dropped 7 bases and J dropped 4; count of bases not matched to a gene: 12. CDR3 DNA: TGTGCCAGCACCTTCCCCCGGACAGGATCCTATGGCTACACCTTC. Residues: CASTFPRTGSYGYTF.

The J gene is TRBJ2-7, the V gene TRBV7-2, with 8 nucleotides matching TRBD1. This CDR3 spans 15 amino acids. CDR1 and CDR2 (germline): SGHTA, FQGNSA. V shed 2 bases, J shed 0 bases, and the junction held 3 bases outside the gene matches. CDR3 in amino acids: CASSLSGQVSYEQYF. The CDR3 bases are TGTGCCAGCAGCTTATCGGGACAGGTCTCCTACGAGCAGTACTTC.